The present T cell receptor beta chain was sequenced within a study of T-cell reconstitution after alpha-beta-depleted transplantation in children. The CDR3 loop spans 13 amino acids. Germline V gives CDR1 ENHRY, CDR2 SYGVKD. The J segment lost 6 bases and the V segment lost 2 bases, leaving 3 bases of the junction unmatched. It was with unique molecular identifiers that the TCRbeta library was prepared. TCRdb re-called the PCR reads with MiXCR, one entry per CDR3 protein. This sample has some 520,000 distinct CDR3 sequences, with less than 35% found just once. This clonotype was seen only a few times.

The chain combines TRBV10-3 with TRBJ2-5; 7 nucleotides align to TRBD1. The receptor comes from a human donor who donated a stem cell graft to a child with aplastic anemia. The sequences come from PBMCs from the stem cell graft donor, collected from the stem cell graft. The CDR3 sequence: CAISEVDRQTQYF. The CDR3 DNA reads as TGTGCCATCAGTGAGGTGGACAGGCAGACCCAGTACTTC.